Below, 27 T cell receptor beta chains from the same sample are listed, as sequenced in a study of CD8+CD57+ T cells in acquired aplastic anemia listed by TCRdb under 2018. The patients picked for sequencing were ones in whom flow cytometry had shown an expansion of CD8+CD57+ cells. Sequencing was performed on an Illumina HiSeq 2000. TCR beta VDJ combination and CDR3 sequence profiling used genomic DNA as the template. TCRdb itself trimmed the public reads at Q25 with fastp, ran MiXCR and retained productive beta chains. Under each unique CDR3 protein, matching rows form one entry showing the most common genes and DNA. The sample contains around 170,000 distinct CDR3 sequences, 40% to 55% of them found a single time. Jointly, the top ten make up 9.7% of the sample. The sample was sorted CD4+, CD8+, or CD8+CD57+ T cells (not recorded which) from PBMCs. These receptors originate from a human donor with aplastic anemia.

The CDR3 protein is CSASSPRNYNSPLHF. The CDR3 nucleotides read TGCAGTGCTAGCAGTCCGAGAAACTATAATTCACCCCTCCACTTT. The rearrangement links TRBV20-1 to TRBJ1-6; D not resolved. The CDR3 runs to 15 residues. Trimming shortened V by 3 bases and J by 3 bases, and 12 bases separated the two germline ends. In germline, CDR1 is DFQATT, CDR2 SNEGSKA (reference sequence).

This clonotype was observed many times. The gene calls are TRBV19 and TRBJ2-6; 8 nucleotides match TRBD2. Germline V CDR1 and CDR2: LNHDA, SQIVND (reference sequence). The CDR3 loop spans 19 amino acids. The trim removed 4 bases at V and 0 bases at J, leaving 11 bases unmatched. The CDR3 DNA is TGTGCCAGTAGTAAAGATCCTGGCGGGAGGAGCTCTGGGGCCAACGTCCTGACTTTC. It codes for CASSKDPGGRSSGANVLTF.

This clonotype was counted many times. The chain uses TRBV7-2 and TRBJ1-2, with no clear D. V lost 5 bases to trimming and J lost 0 bases, with 13 bases between them. The CDR3 has 15 residues. Germline lookup yields CDR1 SGHTA and CDR2 FQGNSA. CDR3 amino acids: CASSVQQTSNYGYTF. In DNA, the CDR3 is TGTGCCAGCAGCGTCCAACAGACTTCTAACTATGGCTACACCTTC.

On this clonotype itself: Since a much larger clone is just one base distant, this may be a read error. The V and J genes are TRBV11-2 and TRBJ2-7; TRBD1 aligns across 8 bases. This CDR3 is built from 16 residues. Germline V gene sequence: CDR1 SGHAT, CDR2 FQNNGV. Here the CDR3 DNA reads TGTGCCAGCGGCTTCGACTCAGGGGGCATCACGAACGAGCAGTACTTC. Its protein product is CASGFDSGGITNEQYF.

Concerning this clonotype itself: Without the conserved terminal phenylalanine or tryptophan, this CDR3 likely stems from a read error. The chain joins TRBV5-4 to TRBJ2-7; D is perhaps TRBD1 (6 bases). Germline values: CDR1 SGHNT, CDR2 YYREEE (reference sequence). Trimming took 3 bases from V and 1 from J, leaving 14 bases between them. This CDR3 is 15 amino acids long. The CDR3: CASSSSGTLSYEQYL. The CDR3 DNA is TGTGCCAGCAGCTCCTCCGGGACACTGTCCTACGAGCAGTACCTC.

V usage is TRBV7-6 and J usage is TRBJ2-5, with 8 bases that match TRBD2. Germline trimming cut 5 bases from V and 1 base from J; bases unmatched to any gene: 9. This CDR3 has 16 residues. CDR1 is SGHVS and CDR2 is FNYEAQ in the germline V gene. The CDR3 DNA sequence: TGTGCCAGCAGCCCGTGGGCCGGGGGGGCCCAAGAGACCCAGTACTTC. It specifies CASSPWAGGAQETQYF.

The rearrangement uses TRBV30 and TRBJ1-2; 8 nucleotides align to TRBD1. Unmatched junction bases numbered 11, after V lost 3 bases and J lost 2 bases. Germline CDR1 reads GTSNPN; CDR2 reads SVGIG (reference sequence). The CDR3 is 16 amino acids. The CDR3 sequence: CAWRNRGAIRNYGYTF. The CDR3 bases are TGTGCCTGGAGGAACAGGGGGGCGATTAGGAACTATGGCTACACCTTC.

The chain uses TRBV10-1 and TRBJ2-2; 7 nucleotides agree with TRBD1. Looked up from germline, CDR1 is WNHNN and CDR2 is SYGVQD (reference sequence). This CDR3 spans 14 amino acids. Trimming removed 9 bases from V and 6 bases from J; junction bases left unmatched: 10. CDR3 in DNA: TGCGCCAGTACCGGGACAGATCCCTCCGGGGAGCTGTTTTTT. Encoded protein: CASTGTDPSGELFF.

In this sample, this clonotype turned up many times. The chain joins TRBV19 to TRBJ1-5; 8 nucleotides align to TRBD1. The CDR3 is 14 residues long. V lost 1 base, J lost 7 bases, and 3 bases stayed unmatched. CDR1 LNHDA and CDR2 SQIVND come from the germline V gene (reference sequence). CDR3 in DNA: TGTGCCAGTAGTATAGGGACAGGGCGGCAGCCCCAGCATTTT. Protein product: CASSIGTGRQPQHF.

The CDR3 bases are TGTGCCAGCAGTCGTGGACAGGGGAACTACGAGCAGTACTTC. It translates to CASSRGQGNYEQYF. The gene calls are TRBV2 and TRBJ2-7; 9 bases line up with TRBD1. After removal of 5 bases from V and 3 bases from J, the junction contained 5 bases not matched to a gene. Germline CDR1 and CDR2: SNHLY and FYNNEI. This CDR3 is 14 amino acids long.

This clonotype was recorded at least ten times. The rearrangement links TRBV29-1 to TRBJ2-4; no firm D call. V was cut by 4 bases and J by 5 bases, with 6 bases left in between. The CDR3 is made up of 11 amino acids. Germline-derived CDR1 and CDR2 are SQVTM and ANQGSEA. DNA for the CDR3: TGCAGCGTTGGACGGGAAAACATTCAGTACTTC. This sequence encodes CSVGRENIQYF.

Of note for this clonotype: One junction end does not reproduce the germline sequence, and a read error may be involved. V is TRBV20-1 and J is TRBJ2-7, with 9 bases lining up with TRBD1. The length of the CDR3 is 13 residues. From germline, CDR1 is DFQATT and CDR2 SNEGSKA (reference sequence). The CDR3 sequence: CSARDRGRNEQYF. The CDR3 DNA reads TGCAGTGCTCGAGACAGGGGGAGAAACGAGCAGTACTTC.

This clonotype appeared many times. The CDR3: CASSPSEGLGYTF. DNA for the CDR3: TGTGCCAGCAGTCCCTCGGAGGGCCTTGGCTACACCTTC. The V and J genes are TRBV12-3 or TRBV12-4 and TRBJ1-2; no clear D gene. V lost 5 bases, J lost 7 bases, and 14 bases lay in between. The CDR3 runs to 13 residues.

The chain uses TRBV25-1 and TRBJ1-4, with TRBD1 as a possible D gene (6 bases). Trimming removed 2 bases at V and 0 bases at J, with 13 bases between. CDR3 length: 17 amino acids. The germline V gene has CDR1 MGHDK and CDR2 SYGVNS. CDR3 in amino acids: CASSEMGRGATNEKLFF. The CDR3 DNA sequence: TGTGCCAGCAGTGAAATGGGCAGGGGAGCAACTAATGAAAAACTGTTTTTT. Based on the CDR3 plus reference TRBV25-1 and TRBJ1-4, the full variable domain is EADIYQTPRYLVIGTGKKITLECSQTMGHDKMYWYQQDPGMELHLIHYSYGVNSTEKGDLSSESTVSRIRTEHFPLTLESARPSHTSQYLCASSEMGRGATNEKLFFGSGTQLSVL.

This chain connects TRBV24-1 to TRBJ2-7; D is ambiguous. The CDR3 spans 15 residues. The V gene's germline CDR1 is KGHDR and CDR2 SFDVKD. Trimming removed 9 bases at V and 4 bases at J, with 21 bases between. This chain's CDR3 is CATGPSSQPAYEQYF. The CDR3 DNA reads as TGTGCCACCGGACCCAGCAGCCAACCAGCGTACGAGCAGTACTTC.

V usage is TRBV2 and J usage is TRBJ2-2; TRBD2 matches 8 bases. J was trimmed by 3 bases and V by 11 bases; bases with no gene match: 5. The CDR3 extends over 13 amino acids. Germline values: CDR1 SNHLY, CDR2 FYNNEI. The CDR3 loop is CAGGTRDTGELFF. The CDR3 DNA reads as TGTGCCGGGGGGACTAGAGACACCGGGGAGCTGTTTTTT.

Turning to this clonotype: A much larger clonotype is one base distant, so this may be a read error. The CDR3 ends on some other residue instead of the conserved phenylalanine or tryptophan, so this is likely a read error. The J gene is TRBJ2-7, the V gene TRBV3-1; D is unclear. V was shortened by 6 bases and J by 5 bases, with 11 bases between the two germline ends. Germline CDR1 is LGHDT and CDR2 is YNNKEL (reference sequence). The CDR3 runs to 12 residues. CDR3: CASRIRTDEQYL. The DNA of the CDR3 is TGTGCCAGCAGAATAAGGACGGACGAGCAGTACCTC.

This clonotype was counted at least ten times. The chain joins TRBV29-1 to TRBJ1-5; the D is unclear. Germline V gives CDR1 SQVTM, CDR2 ANQGSEA. V lost 5 bases, J lost 2 bases, and 13 bases lay in between. The CDR3 has 14 amino acids. The CDR3 DNA reads TGCAGCGTTACATGGGAGGGTGGCAATCAGCCCCAGCATTTT. As protein: CSVTWEGGNQPQHF.

This clonotype was recorded a few times. The genes are TRBV6-1 and TRBJ2-1; D remains ambiguous. This CDR3 spans 18 amino acids. The V end lost 2 bases, the J end lost 7 bases, and 24 bases lay between the germline ends. In germline, CDR1 is MNHNS, CDR2 SASEGT. CDR3 sequence reads: CASSELPGLSMRLNEQFF. For the CDR3, the DNA is TGTGCCAGCAGTGAATTACCGGGCCTATCAATGAGGCTTAATGAGCAGTTCTTC.

There are many counts of this clonotype. The rearrangement joins TRBV20-1 to TRBJ2-5, with D perhaps being TRBD1 or TRBD2 (5 bases each). Trimming took off 5 bases at V and 5 bases at J, with 15 bases between the two ends. This CDR3 is built from 13 residues. Per the germline V gene, CDR1 is DFQATT and CDR2 is SNEGSKA (reference sequence). As DNA, the CDR3 is TGCAGTGCTCCCAAGGCAGGGACGGAGACCCAGTACTTC. Residues: CSAPKAGTETQYF.

Details on this clonotype: No conserved phenylalanine or tryptophan ends this CDR3, so it is likely a read error. The CDR3, as DNA: TGTGCCAGCAGCTTAGACAGGGATGACGTCCTGACTCTC. This sequence encodes CASSLDRDDVLTL. The chain has TRBV7-3 and TRBJ2-6; TRBD1 aligns across 7 bases. V dropped 2 bases and J dropped 11; count of bases not matched to a gene: 3. The CDR3 extends over 13 amino acids. Looked up from germline, CDR1 is SGHTA and CDR2 is FQGTGA.

The chain couples TRBV7-3 to TRBJ1-2; perhaps TRBD1 as D (5 bases). The CDR3 runs 11 residues. V was cut by 5 bases and J by 6 bases, with 7 bases left in between. CDR1 and CDR2 from the germline V gene are SGHTA and FQGTGA. CDR3 region: CASSAGHGYTF. In DNA form, the CDR3 reads TGTGCCAGCAGCGCGGGACATGGCTACACCTTC.

V usage is TRBV19 and J usage is TRBJ2-2, with a tentative D call TRBD1 (6 bases). CDR1 is LNHDA and CDR2 is SQIVND in the germline V gene (reference sequence). The CDR3 is made up of 14 amino acids. V was clipped by 5 bases and J by 1 base, with 8 bases between them. The CDR3 nucleotides read TGTGCCAGTAGTCGGGGACAGAACACCGGGGAGCTGTTTTTT. This encodes CASSRGQNTGELFF.

The V and J genes are TRBV24-1 and TRBJ2-6, with a possible D match to TRBD1 (6 bases). This CDR3 region has 17 residues. V shed 1 base and J shed 0 bases, with 9 bases lying between them. CDR1 and CDR2 (germline): KGHDR, SFDVKD. The CDR3 loop is CATSDLGQSSGANVLTF. As DNA, the CDR3 is TGTGCCACCAGTGATTTAGGACAGTCCTCTGGGGCCAACGTCCTGACTTTC.

This chain joins TRBV9 and TRBJ2-7, with 13 bases that match TRBD2. V gave up 4 bases and J gave up 0 bases; unmatched junction bases: 10. CDR3 length: 18 amino acids. CDR1 SGDLS and CDR2 YYNGEE come from the germline V gene. The CDR3 DNA sequence: TGTGCCAGCAGCCCCTTGTGGAGGACTAGCGGGAGCTCCTACGAGCAGTACTTC. Protein sequence: CASSPLWRTSGSSYEQYF.

The V and J genes are TRBV5-1 and TRBJ2-5; D is possibly TRBD1 (6 bases). Germline values: CDR1 SGHRS, CDR2 YFSETQ. V lost 0 bases, J lost 5 bases, and 17 bases lay in between. The CDR3 runs to 16 residues. Written as DNA, the CDR3 is TGCGCCAGCAGCTTGGCCTCCAGGCCAGGGGTCGAGACCCAGTACTTC. Encoded protein: CASSLASRPGVETQYF.

The rearrangement links TRBV12-3 or TRBV12-4 to TRBJ1-6, with TRBD1 identical over 11 bases. The CDR3 sequence is 14 residues long. With V trimmed by 6 bases and J by 9 bases, 4 bases remained unmatched. The CDR3 DNA sequence: TGTGCCAGCAGCGCAGGGACAGGGGGTTCACCCCTCCACTTT. Translation gives CASSAGTGGSPLHF.